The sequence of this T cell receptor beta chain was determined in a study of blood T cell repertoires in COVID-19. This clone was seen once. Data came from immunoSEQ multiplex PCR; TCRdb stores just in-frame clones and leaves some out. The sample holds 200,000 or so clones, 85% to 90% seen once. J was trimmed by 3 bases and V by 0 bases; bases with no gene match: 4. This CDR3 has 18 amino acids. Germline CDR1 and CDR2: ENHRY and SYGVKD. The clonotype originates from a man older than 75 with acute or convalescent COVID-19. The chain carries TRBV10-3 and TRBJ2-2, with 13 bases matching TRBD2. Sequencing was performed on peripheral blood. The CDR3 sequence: CAISESLAGGADTGELFF. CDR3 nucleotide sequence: TGTGCCATCAGTGAGTCACTAGCGGGAGGGGCCGACACCGGGGAGCTGTTTTTT.